The clone carrying this TCR beta chain turned up a few times. The antigen remains undetermined. The data are from a study of T cell repertoires in cytomegalovirus infection. Study conclusions and caveats: The ex vivo response was dominated by HLA-C-restricted CMV-specific TCR beta clonotypes.

TCRdb processed the reads anew with MiXCR; each CDR3 protein has one entry. The data contain about 530,000 distinct CDR3 sequences, 26% of them singletons. Material for sequencing was PBMCs. The receptor was isolated from a human donor in good health (CMV status not recorded). Some clones in this sample may be carry-over from other donors' samples.

CDR3 in DNA: TGTGCCAGCAGAACGGGACCCCGTAACGGGGAGCTGTTTTTT. Translated: CASRTGPRNGELFF. The chain combines TRBV28 with TRBJ2-2; the D gene could be TRBD1 or TRBD2 (5 bases each). Germline CDR1 is MDHEN and CDR2 is SYDVKM. This CDR3 region has 14 residues. V was pared by 6 bases and J by 7 bases, with 15 bases between.